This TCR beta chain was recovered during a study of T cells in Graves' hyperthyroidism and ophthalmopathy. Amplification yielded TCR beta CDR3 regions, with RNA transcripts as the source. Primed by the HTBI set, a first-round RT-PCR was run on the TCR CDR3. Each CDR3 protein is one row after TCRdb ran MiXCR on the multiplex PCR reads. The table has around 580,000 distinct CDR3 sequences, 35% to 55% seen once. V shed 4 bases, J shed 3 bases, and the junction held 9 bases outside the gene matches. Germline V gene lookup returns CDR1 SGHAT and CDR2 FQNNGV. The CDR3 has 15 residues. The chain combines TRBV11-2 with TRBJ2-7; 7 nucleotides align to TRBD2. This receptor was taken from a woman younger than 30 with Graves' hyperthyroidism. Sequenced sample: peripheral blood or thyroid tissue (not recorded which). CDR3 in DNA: TGTGCCAGCAGCTCGCAGCGGGACGGGAACTACGAGCAGTACTTC. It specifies CASSSQRDGNYEQYF.